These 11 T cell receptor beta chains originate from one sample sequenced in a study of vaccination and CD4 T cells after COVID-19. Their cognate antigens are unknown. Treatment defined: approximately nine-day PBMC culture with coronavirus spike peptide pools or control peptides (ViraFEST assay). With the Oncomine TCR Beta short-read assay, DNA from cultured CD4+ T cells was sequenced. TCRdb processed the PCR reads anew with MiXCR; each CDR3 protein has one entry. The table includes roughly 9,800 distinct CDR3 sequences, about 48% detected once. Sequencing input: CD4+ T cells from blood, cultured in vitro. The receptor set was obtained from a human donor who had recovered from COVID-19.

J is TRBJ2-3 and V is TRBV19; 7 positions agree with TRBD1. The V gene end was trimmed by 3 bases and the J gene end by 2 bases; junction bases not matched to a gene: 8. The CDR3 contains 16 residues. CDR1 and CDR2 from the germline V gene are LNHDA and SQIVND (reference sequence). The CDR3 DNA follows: TGTGCCAGTAGTATCACCGCCGGGACAGCCACAGATACGCAGTATTTT. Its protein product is CASSITAGTATDTQYF.

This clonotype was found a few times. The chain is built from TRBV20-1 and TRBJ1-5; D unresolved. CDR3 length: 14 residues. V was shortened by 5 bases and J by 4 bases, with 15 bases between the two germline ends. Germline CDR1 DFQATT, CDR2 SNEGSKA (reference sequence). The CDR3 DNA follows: TGCAGTGCTGGTTTACCTGACGTTAATCAGCCCCAGCATTTT. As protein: CSAGLPDVNQPQHF.

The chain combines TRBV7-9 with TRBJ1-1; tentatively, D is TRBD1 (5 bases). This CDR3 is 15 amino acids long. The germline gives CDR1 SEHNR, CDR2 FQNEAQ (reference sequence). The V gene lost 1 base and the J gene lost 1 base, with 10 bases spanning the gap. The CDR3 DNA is TGTGCCAGCAGCTTAGATGGCAGGGCGAACACTGAAGCTTTCTTT. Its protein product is CASSLDGRANTEAFF.

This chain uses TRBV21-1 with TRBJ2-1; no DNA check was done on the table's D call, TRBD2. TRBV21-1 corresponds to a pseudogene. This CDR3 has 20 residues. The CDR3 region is CASSERRASGGGMRYNEQFF. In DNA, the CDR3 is TGTGCCAGCAGCGAAAGGAGGGCTAGCGGGGGGGGCATGAGGTACAATGAGCAGTTCTTC.

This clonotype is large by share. The CDR3 bases are TGCAGTGCTAGAGGACCGGGGTCGCGAATCAACGAGCAGTACTTC. It codes for CSARGPGSRINEQYF. The chain links TRBV20-1 to TRBJ2-7; tentative D call: TRBD2 (5 bases). This CDR3 has 15 amino acids. V was cut by 1 base and J by 5 bases, with 18 bases left in between. CDR1 DFQATT and CDR2 SNEGSKA come from the germline V gene (reference sequence).

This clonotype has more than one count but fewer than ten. The CDR3 loop is CASSLGGRRAFF. CDR3 DNA: TGTGCCAGCAGCTTAGGGGGCAGGAGGGCTTTCTTT. This chain links TRBV7-2 with TRBJ1-1; maybe TRBD1 (5 bases). The V gene lost 1 base and the J gene lost 11 bases, with 11 bases spanning the gap. This CDR3 is 12 amino acids long. CDR1 and CDR2 from the germline V gene are SGHTA and FQGNSA.

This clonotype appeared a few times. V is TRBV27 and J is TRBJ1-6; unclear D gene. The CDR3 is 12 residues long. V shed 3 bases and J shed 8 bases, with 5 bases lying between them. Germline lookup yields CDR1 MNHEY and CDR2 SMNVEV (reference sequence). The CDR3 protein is CASSFRDSPLHF. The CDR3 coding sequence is TGTGCCAGCAGTTTTAGGGATTCACCCCTCCACTTT.

CDR3 amino acids: CASIPAGRSTEAFF. The CDR3 DNA follows: TGTGCCAGTATTCCCGCCGGGAGATCCACTGAAGCTTTCTTT. The rearrangement joins TRBV19 to TRBJ1-1; D remains ambiguous. V lost 7 bases to trimming and J lost 4 bases, with 16 bases between them. The CDR3 loop spans 14 amino acids. CDR1 is LNHDA and CDR2 is SQIVND in the germline V gene (reference sequence).

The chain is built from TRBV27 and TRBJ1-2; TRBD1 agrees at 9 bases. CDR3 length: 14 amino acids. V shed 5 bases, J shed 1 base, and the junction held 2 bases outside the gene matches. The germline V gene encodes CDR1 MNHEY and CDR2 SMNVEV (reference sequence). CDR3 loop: CASSHRGLNYGYTF. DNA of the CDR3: TGTGCCAGCAGTCACAGGGGGCTTAACTATGGCTACACCTTC.

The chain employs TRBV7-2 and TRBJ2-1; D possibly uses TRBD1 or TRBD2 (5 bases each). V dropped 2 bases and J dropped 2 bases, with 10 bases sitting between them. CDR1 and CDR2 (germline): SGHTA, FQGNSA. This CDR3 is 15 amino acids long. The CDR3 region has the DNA TGTGCCAGCAGCTTATCGAGGGGCCCCTACAATGAGCAGTTCTTC. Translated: CASSLSRGPYNEQFF. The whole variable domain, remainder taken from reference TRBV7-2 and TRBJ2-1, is GAGVSQSPSNKVTEKGKDVELRCDPISGHTALYWYRQSLGQGLEFLIYFQGNSAPDKSGLPSDRFSAERTGGSVSTLTIQRTQQEDSAVYLCASSLSRGPYNEQFFGPGTRLTVL.

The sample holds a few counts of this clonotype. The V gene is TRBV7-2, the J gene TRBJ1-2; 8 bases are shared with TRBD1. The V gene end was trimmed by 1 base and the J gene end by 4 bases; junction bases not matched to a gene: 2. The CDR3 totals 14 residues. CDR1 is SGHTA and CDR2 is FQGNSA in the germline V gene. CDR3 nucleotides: TGTGCCAGCAGCTTAGACAGGGGGTCCTATGGCTACACCTTC. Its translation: CASSLDRGSYGYTF.